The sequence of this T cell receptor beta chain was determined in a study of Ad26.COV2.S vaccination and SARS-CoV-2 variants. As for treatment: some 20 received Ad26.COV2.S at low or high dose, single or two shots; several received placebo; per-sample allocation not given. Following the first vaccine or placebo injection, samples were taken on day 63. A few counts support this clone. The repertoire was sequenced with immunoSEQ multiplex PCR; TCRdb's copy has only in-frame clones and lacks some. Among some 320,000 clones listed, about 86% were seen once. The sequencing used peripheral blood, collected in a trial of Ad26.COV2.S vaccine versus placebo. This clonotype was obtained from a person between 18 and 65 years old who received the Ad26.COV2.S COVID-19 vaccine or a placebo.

The CDR3 sequence is CASSFQGTGGTEAFF. The CDR3 DNA reads TGTGCCAGCAGCTTTCAGGGGACAGGGGGCACTGAAGCTTTCTTT. The rearrangement links TRBV5-8 to TRBJ1-1; 11 nucleotides align to TRBD1. The CDR3 has 15 residues. The germline CDR1 and CDR2 sequences are SGHTS and YDEGEE. V trimming: 2 bases; J trimming: 4 bases; junction bases outside the gene matches: 4.